Shown below are 22 T cell receptor beta chains from a single sample sequenced in a study of post-analysis software for immune sequencing data. Notes on the study in general: Compared with controls, patients had more of five or six TRBV segments, including TRBV5-6, TRBV5-1 and TRBV20-1.

The TCR beta cDNA libraries carried unique molecular identifiers. One entry per CDR3 protein, called by TCRdb with MiXCR from the PCR reads. The sample has approximately 690,000 distinct CDR3 sequences, approximately 59% seen once; the top ten hold over 9%. The antigens of these receptors remain unknown. The source material was blood. The receptors stem from a girl aged 2-10 years with multiple sclerosis.

This clonotype showed up just a few times. The DNA for the CDR3 is TGTGCCAGCAGCTTAGCCGGCGGGGGGGCCAATGAGCAGTTCTTC. It encodes CASSLAGGGANEQFF. The V call is TRBV11-2, the J call TRBJ2-1; 9 bases agree with TRBD2. Germline CDR1 and CDR2: SGHAT and FQNNGV. Unmatched junction bases numbered 4, after V lost 1 base and J lost 6 bases. CDR3 length: 15 amino acids.

CDR3 DNA sequence: TGTGCCAGCAGCGTTTTTAGCGGTAGCACAGATACGCAGTATTTT. As protein: CASSVFSGSTDTQYF. The chain is built from TRBV9 and TRBJ2-3; the D gene is possibly TRBD2 (6 bases). The CDR3 extends over 15 amino acids. V dropped 2 bases and J dropped 0 bases, with 10 bases sitting between them. In germline, CDR1 is SGDLS, CDR2 YYNGEE.

The chain recombines TRBV11-1 with TRBJ1-1; D gene unclear. CDR3 length: 12 amino acids. From germline, CDR1 is SGHAT and CDR2 FQDESV (reference sequence). V was clipped by 5 bases and J by 7 bases, with 11 bases between them. This CDR3 reads CASSPLGIEAFF. Here the CDR3 DNA reads TGTGCCAGCAGCCCACTGGGGATTGAAGCTTTCTTT.

The V gene is TRBV4-1, the J gene TRBJ1-1; TRBD1 agrees at 8 bases. CDR1 is MGHRA, CDR2 YSYEKL, per germline. V lost 4 bases to trimming and J lost 10 bases; unmatched junction nucleotides: 5. The CDR3 totals 12 residues. The CDR3 coding sequence is TGCGCCAGCAGCCCATGGACAGGGAGAGCTTTCTTT. Its protein is CASSPWTGRAFF.

The V call is TRBV10-3, the J call TRBJ2-3; 13 bases align to TRBD2. Germline V gives CDR1 ENHRY, CDR2 SYGVKD. The CDR3 has 16 residues. J lost 4 bases, V lost 6 bases, and 7 bases had no gene match. CDR3 DNA sequence: TGTGCCATCAGGGATCCGGGACTAGCGGGGTCAGATACGCAGTATTTT. Translated: CAIRDPGLAGSDTQYF.

J is TRBJ2-1 and V is TRBV6-2 or TRBV6-3; D gene ambiguous. Germline V CDR1 and CDR2: MNHEY, SVGEGT. V lost 2 bases to trimming and J lost 10 bases, with 9 bases between them. CDR3 length equals 12 residues. This CDR3 is CASSYPPEEQFF. The DNA of the CDR3 is TGTGCCAGCAGTTACCCCCCAGAAGAGCAGTTCTTC.

The chain uses TRBV2 and TRBJ2-7; no definite D call. The CDR3 length is 13 residues. V lost 7 bases, J lost 2 bases, and 12 bases lay in between. Per the germline V gene, CDR1 is SNHLY and CDR2 is FYNNEI. CDR3 amino acids: CASILPGAYEQYF. CDR3 nucleotide sequence: TGTGCCAGCATTTTGCCCGGAGCCTACGAGCAGTACTTC.

This rearrangement joins TRBV7-3 to TRBJ2-1; D is possibly TRBD2 (6 bases). The CDR3 has 16 amino acids. Germline CDR1 SGHTA, CDR2 FQGTGA. V gave up 4 bases and J gave up 8 bases, with 21 bases separating them. CDR3 nucleotide sequence: TGTGCCAGCAGCTGGACCCCGTCTAACTCGGGGGATGAGCAGTTCTTC. Encoded protein: CASSWTPSNSGDEQFF.

This chain links TRBV12-3 or TRBV12-4 with TRBJ2-1; 12 positions agree with TRBD2. The CDR3 covers 14 residues. V lost 5 bases, J lost 12 bases, and 8 bases stayed unmatched. DNA of the CDR3: TGTGCCAGCAGTAGACTAGCGGGGGCCGGGGGGCAGTTCTTC. It codes for CASSRLAGAGGQFF.

This clonotype appeared once. V is TRBV6-5 and J is TRBJ1-1; D gene unclear. V lost 8 bases, J lost 4 bases, and 14 bases lay in between. CDR3 length: 13 amino acids. Germline values: CDR1 MNHEY, CDR2 SVGAGI. CDR3 sequence reads: CASGRGKGTEAFF. In nucleotides, the CDR3 is TGTGCCAGCGGAAGAGGCAAGGGCACTGAAGCTTTCTTT.

V is TRBV20-1 and J is TRBJ2-5, with D perhaps TRBD2 (5 bases). V lost 5 bases and J lost 5, with 21 bases in between. The CDR3 is made up of 15 amino acids. The germline CDR1 and CDR2 sequences are DFQATT and SNEGSKA (reference sequence). CDR3: CSAASPRDGGETQYF. The CDR3 DNA reads as TGCAGTGCTGCCTCCCCCAGAGACGGCGGGGAGACCCAGTACTTC.

V usage is TRBV20-1 and J usage is TRBJ2-1; 9 positions agree with TRBD2. Germline CDR1 reads DFQATT; CDR2 reads SNEGSKA (reference sequence). V shed 2 bases, J shed 9 bases, and the junction held 14 bases outside the gene matches. The CDR3 spans 16 residues. CDR3 sequence (DNA): TGCAGTGCTAGACCCCCCATGCGGGGGGGCCAAGTTGAGCAGTTCTTC. Its protein is CSARPPMRGGQVEQFF.

This chain links TRBV5-5 with TRBJ2-3, with no clear D. The germline CDR1 and CDR2 sequences are SGHKS and YYEKEE (reference sequence). This CDR3 has 15 residues. Trimming stripped 1 base from V and 2 bases from J, with 11 bases between. The CDR3: CASSLSQLTTDTQYF. CDR3 DNA: TGTGCCAGCAGCTTGAGCCAGCTGACCACAGATACGCAGTATTTT.

The chain recombines TRBV19 with TRBJ1-2; 7 nucleotides agree with TRBD1. This CDR3 is built from 15 residues. V lost 2 bases to trimming and J lost 6 bases; unmatched junction nucleotides: 9. Germline V gene sequence: CDR1 LNHDA, CDR2 SQIVND (reference sequence). CDR3 region: CASSIIPRQGDGYTF. The CDR3 DNA is TGTGCCAGTAGTATAATCCCCCGACAGGGTGATGGCTACACCTTC. Based on the CDR3 plus reference TRBV19 and TRBJ1-2, the full variable domain is DGGITQSPKYLFRKEGQNVTLSCEQNLNHDAMYWYRQDPGQGLRLIYYSQIVNDFQKGDIAEGYSVSREKKESFPLTVTSAQKNPTAFYLCASSIIPRQGDGYTFGSGTRLTVV.

The chain employs TRBV11-1 and TRBJ2-3; 8 positions match TRBD2. Germline V lookup: CDR1 SGHAT, CDR2 FQDESV (reference sequence). After removal of 1 base from V and 4 bases from J, the junction contained 7 bases not matched to a gene. CDR3 size: 16 residues. CDR3 amino acids: CASSLVAGGKPDTQYF. The CDR3 bases are TGTGCCAGCAGCTTAGTGGCGGGAGGAAAACCAGATACGCAGTATTTT. The full variable domain, in which reference TRBV11-1 and TRBJ2-3 provide the parts outside the CDR3, is EAEVAQSPRYKITEKSQAVAFWCDPISGHATLYWYRQILGQGPELLVQFQDESVVDDSQLPKDRFSAERLKGVDSTLKIQPAELGDSAMYLCASSLVAGGKPDTQYFGPGTRLTVL.

This chain joins TRBV20-1 and TRBJ2-5; the match to TRBD2 covers 9 bases. The germline V gene has CDR1 DFQATT and CDR2 SNEGSKA (reference sequence). Unmatched junction bases numbered 9, after V lost 6 bases and J lost 4 bases. CDR3 length: 14 amino acids. The DNA of the CDR3 is TGCAGTGCCCACTTTAGCGGGGGAGGAGAGACCCAGTACTTC. This sequence encodes CSAHFSGGGETQYF.

The count of this clonotype is one. This chain uses TRBV20-1 with TRBJ2-3; D perhaps matches TRBD1 (5 bases). The germline V and J ends were trimmed by 0 bases and 4 bases, with 14 bases remaining between them. Germline CDR1 and CDR2: DFQATT and SNEGSKA (reference sequence). The CDR3 extends over 15 amino acids. The CDR3 DNA sequence: TGCAGTGCTAGAGATCACCGCAGGGAAGCAGATACGCAGTATTTT. Its protein product is CSARDHRREADTQYF.

The J gene is TRBJ2-1, the V gene TRBV20-1; unclear D gene. V was pared by 3 bases and J by 4 bases, with 4 bases between. CDR1 is DFQATT, CDR2 SNEGSKA, per germline (reference sequence). The CDR3 is made up of 11 amino acids. The CDR3 reads CSASEYNEQFF. CDR3 coding DNA: TGCAGTGCTAGCGAGTACAATGAGCAGTTCTTC.

This rearrangement joins TRBV3-1 to TRBJ1-1, with D perhaps TRBD1 (5 bases). Germline CDR1 reads LGHDT; CDR2 reads YNNKEL (reference sequence). Trimming cost V 0 bases and J 8 bases, with 10 bases left between them. CDR3 size: 13 residues. CDR3 in amino acids: CASSQDLRDEAFF. The CDR3 DNA sequence: TGTGCCAGCAGCCAAGACCTCAGGGACGAAGCTTTCTTT.

This clonotype was found once. This rearrangement joins TRBV3-1 to TRBJ2-1; perhaps D is TRBD1 or TRBD2 (5 bases each). V lost 4 bases, J lost 2 bases, and 12 bases lay in between. The CDR3 sequence is 15 residues long. CDR1 and CDR2 (germline): LGHDT, YNNKEL (reference sequence). The CDR3 nucleotides read TGTGCCAGCAGCCGGGGCGGAGGTCCCTACAATGAGCAGTTCTTC. Protein: CASSRGGGPYNEQFF.

This chain joins TRBV12-3 or TRBV12-4 and TRBJ2-3; tentatively, D is TRBD2 (5 bases). This CDR3 is 15 amino acids long. V lost 5 bases and J lost 6, with 18 bases in between. CDR3 DNA: TGTGCCAGCAGTATCCCCGGGATCCCTCCCGATACGCAGTATTTT. Protein: CASSIPGIPPDTQYF.

The CDR3 protein is CASSSPDRYNYGYTF. In DNA form, the CDR3 reads TGTGCCAGCAGTTCCCCGGACAGATATAACTATGGCTACACCTTC. This sequence joins TRBV12-3 or TRBV12-4 and TRBJ1-2, with D perhaps matching TRBD1 (6 bases). The CDR3 consists of 15 residues. V lost 4 bases to trimming and J lost 1 base, with 13 bases between them.